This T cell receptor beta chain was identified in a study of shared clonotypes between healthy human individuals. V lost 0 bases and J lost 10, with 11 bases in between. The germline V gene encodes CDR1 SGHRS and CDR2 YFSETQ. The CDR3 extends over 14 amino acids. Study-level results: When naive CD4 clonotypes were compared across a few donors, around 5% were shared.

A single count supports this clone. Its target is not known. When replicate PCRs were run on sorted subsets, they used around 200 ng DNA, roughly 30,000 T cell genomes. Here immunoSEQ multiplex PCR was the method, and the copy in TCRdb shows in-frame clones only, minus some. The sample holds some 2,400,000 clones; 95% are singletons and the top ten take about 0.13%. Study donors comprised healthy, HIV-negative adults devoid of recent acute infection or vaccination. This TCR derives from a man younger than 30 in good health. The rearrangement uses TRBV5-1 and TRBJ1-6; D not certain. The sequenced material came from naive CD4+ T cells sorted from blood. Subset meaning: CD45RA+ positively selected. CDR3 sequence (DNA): TGCGCCAGCAGCTTGGAACCTCCTAGATCACCCCTCCACTTT. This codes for CASSLEPPRSPLHF.